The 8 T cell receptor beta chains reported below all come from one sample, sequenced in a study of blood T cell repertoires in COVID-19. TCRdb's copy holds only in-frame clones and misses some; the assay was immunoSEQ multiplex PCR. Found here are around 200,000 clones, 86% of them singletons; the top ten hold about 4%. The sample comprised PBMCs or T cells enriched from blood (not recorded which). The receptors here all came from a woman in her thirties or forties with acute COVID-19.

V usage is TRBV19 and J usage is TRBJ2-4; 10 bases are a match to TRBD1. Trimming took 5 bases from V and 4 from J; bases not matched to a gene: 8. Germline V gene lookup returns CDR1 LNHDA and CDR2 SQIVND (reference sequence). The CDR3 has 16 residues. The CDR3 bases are TGTGCCAGTAGTGCCCGACAGGGGGCGAGTAAAAACATTCAGTACTTC. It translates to CASSARQGASKNIQYF.

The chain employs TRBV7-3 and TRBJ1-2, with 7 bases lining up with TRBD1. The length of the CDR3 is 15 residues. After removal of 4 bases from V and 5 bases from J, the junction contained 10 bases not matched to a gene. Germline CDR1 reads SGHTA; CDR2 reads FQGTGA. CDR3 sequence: CASSSENGTAYGYTF. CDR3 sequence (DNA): TGTGCCAGCAGCTCAGAAAATGGGACAGCTTATGGCTACACCTTC.

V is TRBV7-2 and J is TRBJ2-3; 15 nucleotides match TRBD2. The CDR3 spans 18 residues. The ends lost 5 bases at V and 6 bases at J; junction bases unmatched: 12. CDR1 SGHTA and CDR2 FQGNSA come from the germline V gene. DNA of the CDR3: TGTGCCAGCAGCCGGAGGCGGACTAGCGGGGGGGCCAGCGATACGCAGTATTTT. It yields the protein CASSRRRTSGGASDTQYF.

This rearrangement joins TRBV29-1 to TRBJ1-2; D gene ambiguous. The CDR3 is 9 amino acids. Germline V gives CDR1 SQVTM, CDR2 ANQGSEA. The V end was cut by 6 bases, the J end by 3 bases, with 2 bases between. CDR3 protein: CSVDYGYTF. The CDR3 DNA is TGCAGCGTCGACTATGGCTACACCTTC.

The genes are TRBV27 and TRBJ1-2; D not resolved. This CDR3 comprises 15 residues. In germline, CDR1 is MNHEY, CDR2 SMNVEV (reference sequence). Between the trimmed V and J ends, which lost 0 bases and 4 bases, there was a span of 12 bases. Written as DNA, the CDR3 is TGTGCCAGCAGTTTATCGGTAACTAACATCTATGGCTACACCTTC. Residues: CASSLSVTNIYGYTF.

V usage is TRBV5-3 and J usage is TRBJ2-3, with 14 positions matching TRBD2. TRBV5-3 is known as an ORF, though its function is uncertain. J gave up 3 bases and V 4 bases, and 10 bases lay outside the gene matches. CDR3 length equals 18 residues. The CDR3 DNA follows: TGTGCCAGAAGCCCGGGACTAGCGGGGGCCCAGCCTACAGATACGCAGTATTTT. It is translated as CARSPGLAGAQPTDTQYF.

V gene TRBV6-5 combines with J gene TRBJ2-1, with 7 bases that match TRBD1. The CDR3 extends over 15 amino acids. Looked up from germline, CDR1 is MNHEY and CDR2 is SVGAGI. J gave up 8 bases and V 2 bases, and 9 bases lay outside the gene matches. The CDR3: CASSYVTGRFDEQFF. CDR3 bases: TGTGCCAGCAGTTACGTGACAGGGAGATTCGATGAGCAGTTCTTC.

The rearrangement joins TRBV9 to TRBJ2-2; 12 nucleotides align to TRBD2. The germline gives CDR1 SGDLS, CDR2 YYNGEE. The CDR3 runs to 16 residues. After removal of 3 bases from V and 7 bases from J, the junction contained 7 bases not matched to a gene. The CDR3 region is CASSASGGAWDGELFF. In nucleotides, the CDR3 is TGTGCCAGCAGCGCTAGCGGGGGGGCCTGGGACGGGGAGCTGTTTTTT.